This TCR beta chain came from a study of T cell responses to AZD1222 COVID-19 vaccine. Measured with immunoSEQ multiplex PCR; TCRdb has only the in-frame clones, and not every one. The sample has about 160,000 clones; approximately 91% are singletons. About this clone: The antigen remains undetermined.

General study points: Along spike, vaccine-associated CD4 TCRs were found throughout, with dominance at 160-218 and 743-854. Just a handful of people given AZD1222 tested seropositive at baseline.

The CDR3 runs 18 residues. The chain has TRBV21-1 and TRBJ1-6; TRBD1 is taken as the D call from the table, unchecked against the DNA. TRBV21-1 corresponds to a pseudogene. The origin of this receptor is an adult in good health. The material was peripheral blood, obtained on day 0 of AZD1222 vaccination. The CDR3 reads CASSVRQGTSPYNSPLHF. The CDR3 DNA follows: TGTGCCAGCAGCGTCAGACAGGGGACCTCTCCATATAATTCACCCCTCCACTTT.